This TCR beta chain comes out of a study of T-cell memory formation after mild COVID-19. This clonotype appeared once. CDR3 size: 14 residues. Germline V CDR1 and CDR2: SNHLY, FYNNEI. Trimming stripped 6 bases from V and 3 bases from J, with 14 bases between. TCRdb reprocessed the 5' RACE reads with MiXCR, giving one entry per CDR3 protein. Of 400,000 to 500,000 distinct CDR3 sequences detected, around 19% appear once; the ten largest clones hold about 8.1%. The TCR originated in an adult woman who had mild COVID-19 (a few samples of this study predate the infection). Cell type and time point are not known. The sample consisted of PBMCs or a T cell subset sorted from them (not recorded which). The rearrangement links TRBV2 to TRBJ1-1; no definite D call. The chain's CDR3 is CASSLNRRDTEAFF. The CDR3 DNA reads TGTGCCAGCAGCTTAAACAGACGTGACACTGAAGCTTTCTTT.